This TCR beta chain was identified during a study of cytomegalovirus exposure and HLA in healthy donors (dated by TCRdb to 2016 to 2017). Turning to the overall study: According to an earlier analysis of 587 of the donors, about 179 million T cells yielded some 110 million unique TCR beta sequences and 276 Gb of sequence data. In addition to the first cohort of 650 to 750 subjects, a separate validation cohort of about 120 different subjects was used. The number of donors typed differed by locus, with about 629-630 for A, B, C, DRB1 and DQB1, more than 500 for DQA1, 606 for DPA1, and around 450 for DPB1. A later analysis re-examined previously published TCR beta repertoires from hundreds of donors and added high-resolution HLA genotyping to investigate patterns of TCR occurrence. Donor age, sex, ethnicity and CMV serostatus were compiled alongside the repertoire data. Five DR-DQ haplotypes were treated as single units for association and clustering because of strong linkage in the cohort. An earlier analysis of around 580 of the donors used high-throughput TCR beta sequencing to judge whether each TCR beta V gene segment behaved as functional or pseudogenic. Among over 350 genotyped donors of the cohort, an average of approximately 240,000 unique TCR beta nucleotide sequences were sequenced per donor, roughly 20% of them non-productive. An early release that covered fewer than 800 HLA-typed donors contained about 300 gigabases of sequencing data and 70 million to 100 million unique TCR sequences. The T cell repertoires of several hundred subjects were profiled by immunosequencing and related to cytomegalovirus serostatus. Every discovery cohort repertoire had been produced on one sequencing platform. Among the roughly 430 genotyped donors, around 79% belonged to the genetic ancestry cluster associated with self-reported Caucasian donors. In a later genetic analysis, genome-wide SNP genotypes for about 65% of the 666 donors were used, and that subset was treated as a discovery cohort. Class I and class II HLA loci were covered by the typing at four-digit resolution. Rather than drawing on any new phenotypic data, the later analysis identified candidate immune exposures from TCR beta sequences and the way those sequences occurred across donors. To predict cytomegalovirus infection status, the study brought together high-throughput TCR immunosequencing, statistical association of individual TCRs with disease status, and machine learning. The study aimed to test whether cataloging public T cell receptors could reveal signatures of past pathogen exposure.

General study outcomes and caveats: HLA typing was unavailable for some donors at each locus, so association tests used only the typed subset. Broadly in line with IMGT annotations, most TCR beta V segments showed up in productive rearrangements about 87% or about 30% of the time in an earlier analysis of approximately 600 of the donors. Some IMGT-functional V segments, including TRBV6-2 and TRBV6-3, could not be distinguished by the 87-base-pair reads and were therefore excluded. A later analysis reported that several top co-occurrence clusters appeared linked to parvovirus B19, influenza, CMV and Epstein-Barr virus. A total of roughly 160 TCR beta chains were listed by the study as associated with cytomegalovirus. Presence/absence analyses assumed roughly uniform sequencing depth across donors, an assumption that may not hold. Three of the identified cytomegalovirus-associated TCR beta chains were confirmed in vitro to be specific for cytomegalovirus antigens. A later analysis found that HLA-associated TCR beta chains were more clonally expanded and had lower generation probabilities than equally common non-associated chains. Linkage disequilibrium might explain the correlated functional status among segregating V segments, but an unknown experimental factor could not be ruled out. When HLA alleles, especially DR and DQ, strongly co-occurred, TCR associations were difficult to assign to individual alleles. According to a later genetic analysis, donors in an Asian-associated ancestry cluster had fewer N-insertions in productive TCRs than the approximately 700-donor mean. A further reported finding was that TCR beta sequences accurately predicted the HLA-A and HLA-B alleles for most subjects in the first cohort. V-gene and J-gene trimming of TCR beta chains was associated with a missense DCLRE1C variant in a later genetic analysis, and the association was replicated in an independent cohort. In both the original and validation cohorts, the classifier was reported to diagnose cytomegalovirus status with high specificity and sensitivity. The authors suggested that the approach could potentially be extended to other disease states and immunological phenotypes. In a later analysis, the rate of TCR association differed among HLA loci, with DRB1 alleles having the most associated TCRs and HLA-C alleles having the fewest. Most CMV-associated TCR beta chains appeared to be HLA-restricted in a later analysis, and the HLA associations seemed to be driven largely by CMV exposure. The cohort was sequenced for TCR beta chains only, and without alpha or paired-chain data the features that could be detected were limited. At a false discovery rate of 0.05, a later analysis linked around 17,000 TCR beta sequences to specific HLA alleles. Because counts were too low, about 18 rarely observed V segments, including chromosome 9 orphons, were excluded from the earlier analysis of a few hundred of the donors. CMV serostatus was the only immune exposure information available for the cohort. A cluster of highly shared sequence variants was judged likely to be a technical artifact of the sequencing pipeline. Most TCR sequences were observed very rarely across donors, whereas some public TCRs were present in many individuals.

Library preparation employed the immunoSEQ multiplex PCR assay. For the multiplex PCR, a mixture combining 60 forward primers for TCR Vbeta segments and 13 reverse primers for TCR Jbeta segments was used. The CDR3 region of rearranged TCR beta genes was amplified from genomic DNA by a multiplex PCR assay. The Illumina HiSeq System was used to sequence the amplified TCR beta libraries as 87-base-pair reads. On the study's bioinformatics: Across the 666 repertoires, a later analysis counted tens of millions of unique TCR beta chains, approximately 10 million of which were shared by at least two donors. Raw reads were error-corrected and collapsed into unique sequences with a nearest-neighbor algorithm that merged closely related sequences to remove PCR and sequencing errors. To assign V, D and J gene segments, CDR3 sequences were aligned to IMGT reference sequences. For a sequence to be retained, a match of at least six nucleotides to both a V gene segment and a J gene segment was required. Rearrangements were classified as productive when the CDR3 lacked stop codons and remained in frame with V and J, and all other rearrangements were classified as non-productive. CDR3 was defined according to IMGT convention as the region running from the second conserved V-encoded cysteine to the conserved J-encoded phenylalanine. The earlier analysis of 500 to 600 of the donors excluded sequences that lacked an unambiguous match to a single V gene segment. An earlier analysis of several hundred of the donors called V segments functional above 56.7% productive rearrangements and segregating when the between-donor standard deviation exceeded 5%. A statistical classification framework was built for diagnosing cytomegalovirus status from the catalog of TCR beta chain sequences. In a later analysis, V and J genes were assigned by comparing TCR nucleotide sequences against IMGT/GENE-DB human TR gene sequences. The TCRdist pipeline was used in a later analysis to assign CDR3 sequences and most-parsimonious VDJ recombination scenarios. In a later analysis, every TCR beta chain was defined by the combination of its CDR3 amino acid sequence and its V-gene family, and reads without a unique V-gene family were dropped. A later analysis removed 600 or so highly shared, low-generation-probability nucleotide sequences to deal with suspected cross-contamination and a sequencing artifact. In a later analysis, a clonal expansion index for each public chain was calculated from normalized within-repertoire ranks of inferred template counts. In a later analysis, generation probabilities were computed with a VDJ recombination model fitted to out-of-frame rearrangements, and the resulting probabilities were checked against IGoR. In a later analysis, hypergeometric tests were used to score TCR-TCR, TCR-HLA and TCR-CMV co-occurrence, with a repertoire-size bias correction applied to TCR pairs. In a later analysis, false discovery rates were estimated by permuting HLA or CMV assignments 20 times. In a later analysis, co-occurring TCRs were grouped using DBSCAN, with TCRdist sequence similarity added in when clustering inside HLA-allele-positive subsets. Repertoires with fewer than 30,000 or more than 120,000 public chains were left out of co-occurrence clustering, as were about five repertoires with anomalous nucleotide sharing. TCRdb provides this immuneACCESS table in a form limited to in-frame rearrangements. Some clones are lacking; in checked studies, under half of them reflect an unresolved V gene, and why the rest are absent is not known. The DNA gave D and trimming, while V, J and clone size come from that table. For this sample there are some 170,000 clones; almost 80% appear just once. Of the sample, approximately 6.3% is held by the ten largest clones.

The cohort consisted of 600 to 750 healthy bone marrow donors. Cohort members were all nominally healthy when sampled, although unrecorded immune exposures were likely present. The donor tested CMV seropositive and was one of the 289 seropositive cohort members. Every donor gave a peripheral blood sample, and the peripheral blood mononuclear cells from that sample were used for TCR beta sequencing. Genomic DNA extraction from the blood cell samples was performed with the Qiagen DNeasy Blood Extraction Kit. Comment on this clone: Its antigen specificity is not known. No much larger clone exists at a distance of one base, and base qualities are not known.

CDR1 and CDR2, looked up from the germline V gene, are SGHVS and FQNEAQ. V has 4 bases trimmed and J has 6 bases trimmed; junction bases matching no gene number 0. From the cysteine through the phenylalanine, the CDR3 covers 13 amino acids. Of the read, only the CDR3 DNA is kept; its 39 bases are in frame from base 1. The clonotype originates from a man aged 35-49 years in good health and CMV-seropositive. The V and J segments used are TRBV7-8 and TRBJ2-3; TRBD1 fits 11 bases in the junction. Sequenced: PBMCs. The CDR3 region has the sequence CASSWDRGDTQYF. The sequence in DNA is TGTGCCAGCAGCTGGGACAGGGGGGATACGCAGTATTTT. The full variable domain, with segments outside the CDR3 supplied by the reference TRBV7-8 and TRBJ2-3 proteins, appears as GAGVSQSPRYKVAKRGQDVALRCDPISGHVSLFWYQQALGQGPEFLTYFQNEAQLDKSGLPSDRFFAERPEGSVSTLKIQRTQQEDSAVYLCASSWDRGDTQYFGPGTRLTVL.